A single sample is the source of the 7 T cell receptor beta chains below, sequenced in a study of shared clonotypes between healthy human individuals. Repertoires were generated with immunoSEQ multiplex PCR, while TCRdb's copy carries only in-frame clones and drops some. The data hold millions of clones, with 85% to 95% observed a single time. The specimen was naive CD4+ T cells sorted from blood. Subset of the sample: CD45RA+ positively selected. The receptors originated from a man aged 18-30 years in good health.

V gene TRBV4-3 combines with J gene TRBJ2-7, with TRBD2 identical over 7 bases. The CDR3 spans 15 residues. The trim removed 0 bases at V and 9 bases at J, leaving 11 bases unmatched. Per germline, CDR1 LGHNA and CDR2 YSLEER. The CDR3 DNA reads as TGCGCCAGCAGCCAAGAGGGGGGGTATCTACGAGGGCAGTACTTC. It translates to CASSQEGGYLRGQYF.

The CDR3 DNA is TGCGCCAGCAGCTTGGCGGACAGGGACCTTGGCGAGCAGTACTTC. It is translated as CASSLADRDLGEQYF. V gene TRBV5-1 combines with J gene TRBJ2-7, with TRBD1 identical over 8 bases. After removal of 0 bases from V and 6 bases from J, the junction contained 8 bases not matched to a gene. Germline V lookup: CDR1 SGHRS, CDR2 YFSETQ. This CDR3 region has 15 residues.

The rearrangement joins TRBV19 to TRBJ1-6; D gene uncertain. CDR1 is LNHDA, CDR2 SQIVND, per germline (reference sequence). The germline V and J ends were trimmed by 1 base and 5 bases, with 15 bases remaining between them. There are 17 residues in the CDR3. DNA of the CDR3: TGTGCCAGTAGTATAGGCGAGAGGGTTGTCCATAATTCACCCCTCCACTTT. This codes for CASSIGERVVHNSPLHF. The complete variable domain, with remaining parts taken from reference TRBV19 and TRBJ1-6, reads DGGITQSPKYLFRKEGQNVTLSCEQNLNHDAMYWYRQDPGQGLRLIYYSQIVNDFQKGDIAEGYSVSREKKESFPLTVTSAQKNPTAFYLCASSIGERVVHNSPLHFGNGTRLTVT.

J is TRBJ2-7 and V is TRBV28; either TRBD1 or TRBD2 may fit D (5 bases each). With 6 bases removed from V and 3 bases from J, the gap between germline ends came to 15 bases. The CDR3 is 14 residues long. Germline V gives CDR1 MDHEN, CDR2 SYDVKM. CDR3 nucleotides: TGTGCCAGCAGGCCTCGGGACGGCCTCTACGAGCAGTACTTC. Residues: CASRPRDGLYEQYF.

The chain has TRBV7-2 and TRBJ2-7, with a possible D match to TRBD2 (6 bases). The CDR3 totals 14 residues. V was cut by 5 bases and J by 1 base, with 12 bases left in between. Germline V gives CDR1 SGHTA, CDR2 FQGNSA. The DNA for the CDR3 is TGTGCCAGCAGCCCACGGGGGAGGTCCTACGAGCAGTACTTC. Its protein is CASSPRGRSYEQYF. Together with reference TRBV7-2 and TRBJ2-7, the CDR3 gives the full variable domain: GAGVSQSPSNKVTEKGKDVELRCDPISGHTALYWYRQSLGQGLEFLIYFQGNSAPDKSGLPSDRFSAERTGGSVSTLTIQRTQQEDSAVYLCASSPRGRSYEQYFGPGTRLTVT.

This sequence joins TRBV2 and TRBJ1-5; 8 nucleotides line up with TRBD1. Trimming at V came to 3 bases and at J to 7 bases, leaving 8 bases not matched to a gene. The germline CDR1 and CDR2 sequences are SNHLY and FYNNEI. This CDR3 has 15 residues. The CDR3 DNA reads TGTGCCAGCAGTGATAGCCAGGGGGCAGGACAGCCCCAGCATTTT. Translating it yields CASSDSQGAGQPQHF.

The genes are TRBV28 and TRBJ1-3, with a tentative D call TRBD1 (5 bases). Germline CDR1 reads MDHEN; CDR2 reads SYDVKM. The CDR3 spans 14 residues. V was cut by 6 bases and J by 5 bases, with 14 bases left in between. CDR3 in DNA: TGTGCCAGCAGCCAGGGAACAGAGAGAAACACCATATATTTT. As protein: CASSQGTERNTIYF.